This T cell receptor beta chain was captured in a study of blood T cell repertoires in COVID-19 (dated by TCRdb to about 2020). General notes on the study: The collaborator samples originated in the United States, Italy and Spain and spanned the acute and convalescent phases of COVID-19. The dataset comprised deeply sampled blood TCRbeta repertoires from subjects exposed to, actively infected with, or recovered from COVID-19. The samples were drawn from two sources: the first 160 participants of the ongoing ImmuneRACE study, and approximately 1,300 subjects contributed by 6 global collaborators. The prospective study material was composed of cDNA or gDNA derived from T cells, B-cell-depleted T cells, or PBMCs. Where available, HLA class I and class II types were obtained from metadata supplied by the sample provider rather than from assay-based typing. Sample metadata almost always included a de-identified subject ID, COVID-19 status, age in years and sex. The repertoires were released in a freely available public database meant as a resource for research on the immune response to SARS-CoV-2.

Beyond this particular receptor, the publication reports: The quantity of clinical and demographic metadata differed by source and by participant and was supplied without curation.

Including cysteine and phenylalanine, the CDR3 has 17 amino acids. The DNA shown is the 51-base CDR3, in frame from base 1. According to the germline V gene (reference sequence), CDR1 reads SEHNR and CDR2 reads FQNEAQ. Trimming removed 6 bases from V and 3 bases from J; the gene matches leave 9 bases unexplained. The immunoSEQ Assay, a bias-controlled multiplex PCR, was used to amplify TCRbeta CDR3 regions from genomic DNA. Regarding the original processing steps: The number of nucleated cells in each sample was estimated by amplification of reference gene primers within the assay. To quantify the absolute abundance of each unique TCRbeta CDR3 rearrangement, sequence reads were collapsed and filtered. For each sample, productive Simpson clonality was calculated by taking the square root of Simpson's diversity index across productive rearrangements. This immuneACCESS table, as held by TCRdb, lists in-frame sequences with V and J called but not all clones. Of the missing ones, under half trace to an unresolved V gene in checked studies; the others have no known cause. The V and J calls and the clone size are those of that table, but D and trimming were determined from the DNA. Across this sample there are 70,000 to 100,000 clones, with around nine tenths seen only once. In total, the top ten clones hold under 2% of the sample.

Each collaborating institution followed its own protocols to collect whole blood in K2EDTA tubes. For TCRbeta analysis, collaborators shipped samples as frozen whole blood, isolated PBMCs, or DNA extracted from either of those sample types. A word on this clone: The antigen it recognizes is unknown. Per-nucleotide qualities are absent, and no much larger clonotype sits a single base away.

The sample was peripheral blood. The sequence was collected from a man aged 55 to 70 with acute or convalescent COVID-19. The receptor chain draws on TRBV7-9 and TRBJ1-3; 12 central bases correspond to TRBD1. The CDR3 protein: CASRPLGQGARGNTIYF. The DNA sequence is TGTGCCAGCAGACCCCTGGGACAGGGGGCGCGTGGAAACACCATATATTTT.